The T cell receptor beta chain described here comes from a study of PD-1 blockade in mismatch repair-deficient tumors (TCRdb year 2017). A note on the overall study: Between late 2013 and September 2016, the trial enrolled about 93 consecutive patients with approximately 13 mismatch repair-deficient cancer types, every one of whom had been previously treated and was progressing. Tumor-associated T cell clones in the peripheral blood of patients responding to PD-1 blockade were tracked using deep sequencing of TCR CDR3 regions.

To prepare the library, the immunoSEQ multiplex PCR assay was applied. TCRdb provides this immuneACCESS table in a form limited to in-frame rearrangements. Some clones are lacking; in checked studies, under half of them reflect an unresolved V gene, and why the rest are absent is not known. Here the sample has about 1,000 clones; 75% to 85% occur a single time. Jointly, the top ten make up around 10% of the sample. The sample's time point label is to be understood as: archival surgical resection tumor tissue. Mismatch repair deficiency in every enrolled patient was established by polymerase chain reaction or immunohistochemistry. Three patients who responded to pembrolizumab therapy underwent TCR sequencing. Archival surgical resections from the three responding patients were used as the source of tumor tissue for TCR sequencing. Pembrolizumab PD-1 blockade was prospectively tested in advanced mismatch repair-deficient cancers, regardless of tissue of origin, in the phase II trial.

Study-wide conclusions, independent of this receptor: Rapid expansion after pembrolizumab followed by contraction, generally before radiologic responses, was shown by tumor-resident clones, which were often undetectable in blood before treatment.

With regard to this clone: Its antigen is currently not known. No per-base quality is available; no much larger clone lies one base away.

From a lookup of the germline V gene, CDR1 and CDR2 are SGHTA and FQGTGA. The germline ends are 17 bases apart after V is trimmed by 5 bases and J by 2 bases. Including the terminal cysteine and phenylalanine, the CDR3 comprises 16 residues. Just the 48-base CDR3 DNA is kept, in frame starting at base 1. This sequence uses TRBV7-3 and TRBJ2-3, and the D gene may be TRBD2, 5 bases matching. The input for sequencing was primary tumor tissue, taken from a patient treated with pembrolizumab. This receptor was taken from an adult with mismatch repair-deficient cancer. The CDR3 is CASSPGLAGFTDTQYF. The DNA reads as follows: TGTGCCAGCAGCCCTGGGCTAGCAGGTTTCACAGATACGCAGTATTTT.